This T cell receptor beta chain originates from a study of primary melanoma T cells and metastatic recurrence (dated by TCRdb to the early 2020s). Broadly, across the study: The cohort was made up of approximately 200 primary melanomas of stage T2 to T4, with thickness greater than 1 mm. Histopathological grading of tumor-infiltrating lymphocytes was compared with the sequencing-derived T-cell fraction. Progression-free survival was the clinical outcome compared against the T-cell fraction measured by TCR beta sequencing. Whether T-cell fraction and T-cell repertoire clonality in primary melanoma tumors predicted patient outcome was tested in the study. Results the study describes overall, beyond this receptor: Tumor T-cell fraction was reported to predict progression-free survival independently of thickness, ulceration, mitotic rate and age. An effective T-cell-mediated antitumor response in primary melanoma was framed by the authors only as a suggestion, not a demonstrated mechanism. Progression-free survival prediction was reportedly improved more by adding T-cell fraction to tumor thickness than by adding any other histopathological variable. Protection appeared to be conferred by a T-cell fraction above 20% regardless of ulceration status, mitotic rate or nodal disease.

Each patient's primary melanoma had been surgically resected and was viewed as potentially curable, though still at risk of metastatic recurrence. The germline V gene yields MDHEN for CDR1 and SYDVKM for CDR2. The CDR3 covers 12 residues, taking in both the cysteine and the phenylalanine. Kept here is only the CDR3 DNA, which spans 36 bases and is read in frame from base 1. At the junction V is shortened by 8 bases and J by 7 bases, with 11 bases in between. The receptor library was made with the immunoSEQ multiplex PCR assay. Primary melanoma tumor tissue was subjected to high-throughput sequencing of the T-cell receptor beta chain. The authors' analysis ran thus. The repertoire analyses covered TCRB CDR3 sharing between samples and the distribution of insertions and deletions. The predictive value of the T-cell fraction was ranked against histopathological variables by a gradient-boosted model. This is the immuneACCESS table as TCRdb keeps it, with only in-frame sequences that have V and J called. A part of the clones is gone; compared with another copy, unresolved V genes explain less than half, and the rest is unexplained. The DNA was the basis for D and trimming; V, J and clone size are from that table. This sample is represented by about 170 clones; roughly four fifths of them were singletons. Roughly 40% of the sample is in the top ten clones.

A note on this clone: Its antigen has not been determined. The input lacks base qualities; no much larger clone sits a single base away.

The chain is made from TRBV28 and TRBJ1-4, with the D gene uncertain. The sample was melanoma tumor tissue. The TCR was taken from a human donor with melanoma. The CDR3 corresponds to CASLGVSEKLFF. The nucleotide sequence reads as follows: TGTGCCAGCCTCGGGGTTAGTGAAAAACTGTTTTTT.